This T cell receptor beta chain originates from a study of T cell changes during pregnancy in multiple sclerosis. The assay was immunoSEQ multiplex PCR, and TCRdb's table has in-frame clones only and misses some. Of some 54,000 clones listed, 93% are singletons. V lost 4 bases, J lost 8 bases, and 24 bases lay in between. The CDR3 is 16 amino acids. In germline, CDR1 is SGHKS, CDR2 YYEKEE (reference sequence). The source material was peripheral blood, sampled after pregnancy. The chain is built from TRBV5-5 and TRBJ1-1, with no clear D. The TCR was taken from a female donor with multiple sclerosis, enrolled in a pregnancy study. CDR3 sequence: CASSRRSSDVGVEAFF. The DNA of the CDR3 is TGTGCCAGCAGCCGACGGAGCTCGGATGTTGGTGTAGAAGCTTTCTTT.